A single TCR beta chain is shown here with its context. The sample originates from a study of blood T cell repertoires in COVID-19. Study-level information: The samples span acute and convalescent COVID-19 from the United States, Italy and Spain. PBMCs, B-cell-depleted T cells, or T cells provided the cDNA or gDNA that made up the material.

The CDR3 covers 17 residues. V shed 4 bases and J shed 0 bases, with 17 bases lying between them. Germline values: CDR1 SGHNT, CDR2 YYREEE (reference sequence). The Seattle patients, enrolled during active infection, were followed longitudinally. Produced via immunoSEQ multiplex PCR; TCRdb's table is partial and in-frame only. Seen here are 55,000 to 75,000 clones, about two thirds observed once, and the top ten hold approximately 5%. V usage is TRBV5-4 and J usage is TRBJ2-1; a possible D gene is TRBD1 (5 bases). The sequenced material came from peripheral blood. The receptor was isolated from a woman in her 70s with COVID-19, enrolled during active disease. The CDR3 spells CASSPEVGRSSYNEQFF. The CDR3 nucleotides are TGTGCCAGCAGCCCCGAAGTGGGGCGAAGCTCCTACAATGAGCAGTTCTTC.